This TCR beta chain was sequenced for a study of blood T cell repertoires in COVID-19. Study-wide background: Acute and convalescent COVID-19 samples came from the United States, Italy and Spain.

Cohort assignment relied on participant-reported clinical history. V trimming: 8 bases; J trimming: 6 bases; junction bases outside the gene matches: 10. Germline V gene lookup returns CDR1 LNHDA and CDR2 SQIVND (reference sequence). The CDR3 sequence is 14 residues long. Authors' data handling: Estimates of nucleated cell counts were drawn from the amplification of reference gene primers. Using immunoSEQ multiplex PCR, the repertoire was profiled, and TCRdb retains in-frame clones only, with some absent. Clonal size and the V and J genes are those of that table, whereas D and trimming came from the DNA. The repertoire has about 180,000 clones, 88% of them found once; the top ten carry about 9.4%.

The specimen sequenced was PBMCs or T cells enriched from blood (not recorded which). The chain joins TRBV19 to TRBJ2-4, with 7 nucleotides matching TRBD1. This receptor was obtained from a woman in her late teens or twenties who had recovered from COVID-19. The chain's CDR3 is CASARQGGGNIQYF. Written as DNA, the CDR3 is TGTGCCAGTGCGCGACAGGGCGGTGGAAACATTCAGTACTTC.